This record looks at one TCR beta chain sequence and its context. This CDR3 has 17 amino acids. Germline CDR1 SGHTA, CDR2 FQGTGA. With 4 bases removed from V and 0 bases from J, the gap between germline ends came to 13 bases. These data are taken from a study of T cells after yellow fever vaccination. Study information: When fractions had low cell numbers, they were prepared with SMART-Seq v4 Ultra Low Input.

TCRdb itself ran the 5' RACE reads through MiXCR, one entry per CDR3 protein. This table holds 120,000 or so distinct CDR3 sequences, roughly 15% found once. The sample consisted of CD8+ T cells sorted from PBMCs, taken 5 days after the yellow fever booster vaccination. The sequence derives from a young man who received the YFV17D yellow fever vaccine. The chain employs TRBV7-3 and TRBJ2-6, with D possibly being TRBD1 or TRBD2 (5 bases each). The CDR3 DNA reads TGTGCCAGCAGCTCTGAGGACACTAGCTCTGGGGCCAACGTCCTGACTTTC. Residues: CASSSEDTSSGANVLTF.